This section outlines one T cell receptor (beta chain) sequence together with its context. Its matching antigen is unknown. The ends were cut back, 5 bases at V and 5 bases at J, with 9 bases in the middle. This CDR3 comprises 11 residues. Germline V gives CDR1 SQVTM, CDR2 ANQGSEA. The source of the sample is a study of cytomegalovirus exposure and HLA in healthy donors. Study context: The 650 to 850 first-cohort repertoires and the roughly 120 validation repertoires shared the same platform, a later analysis reported.

Findings and limits, study-wide: That first-cohort TCR clusters tended to co-occur in the approximately 110 validation repertoires was found in a later analysis. Among TCR sequences, most were rare, though some public TCRs appeared in many donors. According to the study, 160 or so TCR beta chains were cytomegalovirus-associated.

TCRdb's table, derived via immunoSEQ multiplex PCR, lists solely in-frame clones and lacks some. Among 150,000 or so clones listed, 80% to 85% were seen once. Source material: PBMCs. This TCR was recovered from a man aged 25 to 40 in good health and CMV-seropositive. This chain joins TRBV29-1 and TRBJ1-2; D is unclear. The CDR3 DNA sequence: TGCAGCGTTCCAAGCGAATATGGCTACACCTTC. Its translation is CSVPSEYGYTF. Full variable domain (outside the CDR3, taken from reference TRBV29-1 and TRBJ1-2): SAVISQKPSRDICQRGTSLTIQCQVDSQVTMMFWYRQQPGQSLTLIATANQGSEATYESGFVIDKFPISRPNLTFSTLTVSNMSPEDSSIYLCSVPSEYGYTFGSGTRLTVV.